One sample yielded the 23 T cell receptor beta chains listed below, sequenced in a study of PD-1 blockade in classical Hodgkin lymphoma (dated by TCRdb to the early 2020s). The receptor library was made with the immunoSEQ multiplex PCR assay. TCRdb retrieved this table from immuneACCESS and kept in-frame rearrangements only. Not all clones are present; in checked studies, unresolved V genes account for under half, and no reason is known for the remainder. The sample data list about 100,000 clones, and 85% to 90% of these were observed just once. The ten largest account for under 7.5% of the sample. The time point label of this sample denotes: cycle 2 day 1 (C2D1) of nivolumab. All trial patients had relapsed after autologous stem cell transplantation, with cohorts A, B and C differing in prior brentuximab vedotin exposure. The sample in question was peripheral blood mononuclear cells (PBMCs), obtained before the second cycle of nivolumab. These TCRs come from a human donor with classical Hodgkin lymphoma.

The CDR3 here is CASSIWTEYNEQFF. Written as DNA, the CDR3 is TGTGCCAGCAGCATATGGACAGAATACAATGAGCAGTTCTTC. V and J are TRBV5-5 and TRBJ2-7; tentative D call: TRBD1 (6 bases). The last part of the DNA fits TRBJ2-1 better; the J call may be wrong. The CDR3 sequence is 14 residues long. The germline V gene encodes CDR1 SGHKS and CDR2 YYEKEE (reference sequence).

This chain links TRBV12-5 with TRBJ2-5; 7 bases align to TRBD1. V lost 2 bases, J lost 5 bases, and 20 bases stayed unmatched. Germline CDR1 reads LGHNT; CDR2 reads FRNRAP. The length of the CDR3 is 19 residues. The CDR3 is CASGLILTGTANRAETQYF. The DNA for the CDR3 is TGTGCTAGTGGTTTGATTTTAACCGGGACAGCTAACCGGGCGGAGACCCAGTACTTC. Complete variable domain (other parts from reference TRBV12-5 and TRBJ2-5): DARVTQTPRHKVTEMGQEVTMRCQPILGHNTVFWYRQTMMQGLELLAYFRNRAPLDDSGMPKDRFSAEMPDATLATLKIQPSEPRDSAVYFCASGLILTGTANRAETQYFGPGTRLLVL.

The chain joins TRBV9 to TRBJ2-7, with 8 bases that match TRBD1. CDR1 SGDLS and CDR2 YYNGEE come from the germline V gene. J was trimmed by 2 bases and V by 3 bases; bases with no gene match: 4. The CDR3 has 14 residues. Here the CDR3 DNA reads TGTGCCAGCAGCGCCGGGACAGGTACCTACGAGCAGTACTTC. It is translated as CASSAGTGTYEQYF.

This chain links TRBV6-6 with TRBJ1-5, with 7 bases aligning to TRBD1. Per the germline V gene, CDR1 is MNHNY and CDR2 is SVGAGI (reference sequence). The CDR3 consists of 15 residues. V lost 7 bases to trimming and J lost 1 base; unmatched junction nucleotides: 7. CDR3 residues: CASNPTGDSNQPQHF. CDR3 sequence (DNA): TGTGCCAGCAACCCCACAGGGGACAGCAATCAGCCCCAGCATTTT.

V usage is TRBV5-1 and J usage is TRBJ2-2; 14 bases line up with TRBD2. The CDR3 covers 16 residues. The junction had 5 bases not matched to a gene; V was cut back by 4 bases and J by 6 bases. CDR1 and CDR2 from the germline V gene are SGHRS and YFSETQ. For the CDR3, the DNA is TGCGCCAGCAGCCTGACTAGCGGGGGGGCTCCCGGGGAGCTGTTTTTT. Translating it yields CASSLTSGGAPGELFF.

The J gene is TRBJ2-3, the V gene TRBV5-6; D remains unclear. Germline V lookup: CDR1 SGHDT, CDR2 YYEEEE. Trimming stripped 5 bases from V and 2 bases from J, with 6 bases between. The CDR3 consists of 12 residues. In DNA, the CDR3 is TGTGCCAGCAGTTACCTCACAGATACGCAGTATTTT. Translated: CASSYLTDTQYF.

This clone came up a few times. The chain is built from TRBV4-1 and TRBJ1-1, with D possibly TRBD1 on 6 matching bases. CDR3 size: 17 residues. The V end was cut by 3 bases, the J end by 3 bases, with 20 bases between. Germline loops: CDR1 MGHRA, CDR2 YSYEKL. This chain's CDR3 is CASSHESGVVRDTEAFF. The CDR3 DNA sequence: TGCGCCAGCAGCCACGAATCAGGGGTCGTGCGGGACACTGAAGCTTTCTTT.

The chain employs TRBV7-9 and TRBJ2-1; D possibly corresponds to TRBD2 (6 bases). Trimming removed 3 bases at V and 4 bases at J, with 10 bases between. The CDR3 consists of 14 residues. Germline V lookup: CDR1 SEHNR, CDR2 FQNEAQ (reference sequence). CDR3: CASSFGGDYNEQFF. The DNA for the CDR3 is TGTGCCAGCAGCTTCGGAGGGGATTACAATGAGCAGTTCTTC.

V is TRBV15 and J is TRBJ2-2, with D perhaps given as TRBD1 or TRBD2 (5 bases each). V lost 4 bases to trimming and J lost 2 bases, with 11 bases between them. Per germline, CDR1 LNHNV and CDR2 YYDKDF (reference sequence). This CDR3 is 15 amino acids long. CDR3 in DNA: TGTGCCACCAGCAAAGAGGGGTTAAACACCGGGGAGCTGTTTTTT. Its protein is CATSKEGLNTGELFF.

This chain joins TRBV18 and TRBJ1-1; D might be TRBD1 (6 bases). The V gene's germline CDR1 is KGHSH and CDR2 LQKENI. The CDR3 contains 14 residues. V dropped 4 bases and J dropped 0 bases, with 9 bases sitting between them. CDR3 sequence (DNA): TGTGCCAGCTCACTTGACAGGCTGAACACTGAAGCTTTCTTT. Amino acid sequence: CASSLDRLNTEAFF.

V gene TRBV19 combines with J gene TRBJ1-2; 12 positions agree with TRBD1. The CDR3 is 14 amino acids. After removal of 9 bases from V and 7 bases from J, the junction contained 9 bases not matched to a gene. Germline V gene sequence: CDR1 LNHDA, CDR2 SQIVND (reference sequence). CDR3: CASQWGDRGPGYTF. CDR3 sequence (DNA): TGTGCCAGCCAATGGGGGGACAGGGGGCCTGGCTACACCTTC.

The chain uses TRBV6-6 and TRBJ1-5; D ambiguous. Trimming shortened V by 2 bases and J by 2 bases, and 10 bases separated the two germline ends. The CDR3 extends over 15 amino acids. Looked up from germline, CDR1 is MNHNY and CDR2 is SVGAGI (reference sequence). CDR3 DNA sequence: TGTGCCAGCAGTTACGATGGGTGGGGCAATCAGCCCCAGCATTTT. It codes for CASSYDGWGNQPQHF.

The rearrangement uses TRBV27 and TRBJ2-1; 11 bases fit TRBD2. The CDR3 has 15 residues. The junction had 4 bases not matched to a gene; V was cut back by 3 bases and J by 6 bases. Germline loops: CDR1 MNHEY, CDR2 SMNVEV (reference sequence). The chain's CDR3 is CASSFLAGGLNEQFF. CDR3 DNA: TGTGCCAGCAGTTTCCTAGCGGGGGGTCTCAATGAGCAGTTCTTC.

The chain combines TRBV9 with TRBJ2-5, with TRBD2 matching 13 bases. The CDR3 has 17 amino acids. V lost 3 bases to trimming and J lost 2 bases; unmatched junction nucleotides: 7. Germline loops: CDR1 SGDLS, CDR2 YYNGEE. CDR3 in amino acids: CASSESLAGGRQETQYF. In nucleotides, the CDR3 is TGTGCCAGCAGCGAGTCACTAGCGGGGGGGCGACAAGAGACCCAGTACTTC.

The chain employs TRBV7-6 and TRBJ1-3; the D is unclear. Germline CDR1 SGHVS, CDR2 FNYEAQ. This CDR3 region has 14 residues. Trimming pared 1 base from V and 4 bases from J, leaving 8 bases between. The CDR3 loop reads CASSLGGAGNTIYF. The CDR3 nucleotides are TGTGCCAGCAGCTTAGGAGGTGCGGGAAACACCATATATTTT. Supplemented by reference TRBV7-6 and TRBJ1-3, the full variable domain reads GAGVSQSPRYKVTKRGQDVALRCDPISGHVSLYWYRQALGQGPEFLTYFNYEAQQDKSGLPNDRFSAERPEGSISTLTIQRTEQRDSAMYRCASSLGGAGNTIYFGEGSWLTVV.

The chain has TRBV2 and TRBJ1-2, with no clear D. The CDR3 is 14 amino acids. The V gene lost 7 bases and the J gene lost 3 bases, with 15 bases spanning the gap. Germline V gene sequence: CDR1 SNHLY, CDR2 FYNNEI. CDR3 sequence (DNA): TGTGCCAGCAAACGAGTCCACACCGACTATGGCTACACCTTC. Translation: CASKRVHTDYGYTF.

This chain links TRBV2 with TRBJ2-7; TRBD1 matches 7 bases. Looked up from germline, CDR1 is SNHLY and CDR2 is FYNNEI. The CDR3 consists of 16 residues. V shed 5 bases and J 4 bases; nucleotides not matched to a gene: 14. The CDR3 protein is CASSQDRAPRRYEQYF. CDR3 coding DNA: TGTGCCAGCAGTCAAGACAGGGCCCCACGTAGGTACGAGCAGTACTTC.

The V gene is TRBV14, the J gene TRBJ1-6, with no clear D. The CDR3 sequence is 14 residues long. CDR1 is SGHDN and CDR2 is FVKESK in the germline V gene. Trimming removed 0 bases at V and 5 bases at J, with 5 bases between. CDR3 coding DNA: TGTGCCAGCAGCCAAGATCTCAATAATTCACCCCTCCACTTT. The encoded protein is CASSQDLNNSPLHF.

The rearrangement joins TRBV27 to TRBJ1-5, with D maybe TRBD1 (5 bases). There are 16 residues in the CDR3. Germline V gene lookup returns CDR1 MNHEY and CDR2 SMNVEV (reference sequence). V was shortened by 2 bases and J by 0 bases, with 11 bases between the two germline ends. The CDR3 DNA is TGTGCCAGCAGTTTAAGGGGCACTATTAGCAATCAGCCCCAGCATTTT. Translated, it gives CASSLRGTISNQPQHF.

The CDR3 region has the DNA TGTGCCAGCTCTCCTAGCGGGGGGGTGAATGAGCAGTTCTTC. It is translated as CASSPSGGVNEQFF. This chain links TRBV6-4 with TRBJ2-1; 12 bases align to TRBD2. The germline CDR1 and CDR2 sequences are MRHNA and SNTAGT. This CDR3 comprises 14 residues. V lost 8 bases to trimming and J lost 7 bases; unmatched junction nucleotides: 6.

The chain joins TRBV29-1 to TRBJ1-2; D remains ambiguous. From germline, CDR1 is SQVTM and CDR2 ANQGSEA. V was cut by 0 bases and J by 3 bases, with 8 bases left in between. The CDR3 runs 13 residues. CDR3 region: CSVEEFGDYGYTF. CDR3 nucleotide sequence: TGCAGCGTTGAAGAATTTGGGGACTATGGCTACACCTTC.

Written as DNA, the CDR3 is TGTGCCAGCAGTTTAAGAGAGGACGGAGCCTCCTACGAGCAGTACTTC. Translation gives CASSLREDGASYEQYF. V is TRBV27 and J is TRBJ2-7; D is ambiguous. This CDR3 has 16 amino acids. V was clipped by 2 bases and J by 0 bases, with 14 bases between them. In germline, CDR1 is MNHEY, CDR2 SMNVEV (reference sequence).

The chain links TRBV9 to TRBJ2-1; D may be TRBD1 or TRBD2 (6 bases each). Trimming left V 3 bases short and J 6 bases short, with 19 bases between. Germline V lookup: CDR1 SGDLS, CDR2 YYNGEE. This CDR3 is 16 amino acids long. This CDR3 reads CASSEASSGASNEQFF. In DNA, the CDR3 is TGTGCCAGCAGCGAAGCCTCCTCGGGGGCTAGCAATGAGCAGTTCTTC.